This TCR beta chain is from a study of shared clonotypes between healthy human individuals. Every donor, a Caucasian adult, lived in Nashville, Tennessee. Genomic DNA from unsorted samples was obtained from 80 million to 100 million PBMCs (per sample). Template amounts of about 270 ng DNA, tens of thousands of T cell genomes, were employed in unsorted PBMC replicate PCRs. Per the original data handling: ImmunoSEQ gave junction-only sequences without quality scores, so filtering differed. Sequencing was performed with immunoSEQ multiplex PCR; in TCRdb, only in-frame clones are kept and a portion is missing. Clone size and the V and J calls come from that table; the DNA yielded D and trimming. The table shows about 500,000 clones, with 70% to 80% occurring only once. The germline V gene encodes CDR1 SGDLS and CDR2 YYNGEE. The CDR3 loop spans 14 amino acids. V shed 4 bases and J shed 8 bases, with 15 bases lying between them.

The sample comprised PBMCs. The clonotype comes from a woman in her 40s in good health. Some clones in this sample may be carry-over from other donors' samples. This chain links TRBV9 with TRBJ1-4; possible D gene TRBD1, 5 bases. The CDR3 sequence is CASSHGHSDEKLFF. The CDR3 region has the DNA TGTGCCAGCAGCCACGGACATTCGGACGAAAAACTGTTTTTT.